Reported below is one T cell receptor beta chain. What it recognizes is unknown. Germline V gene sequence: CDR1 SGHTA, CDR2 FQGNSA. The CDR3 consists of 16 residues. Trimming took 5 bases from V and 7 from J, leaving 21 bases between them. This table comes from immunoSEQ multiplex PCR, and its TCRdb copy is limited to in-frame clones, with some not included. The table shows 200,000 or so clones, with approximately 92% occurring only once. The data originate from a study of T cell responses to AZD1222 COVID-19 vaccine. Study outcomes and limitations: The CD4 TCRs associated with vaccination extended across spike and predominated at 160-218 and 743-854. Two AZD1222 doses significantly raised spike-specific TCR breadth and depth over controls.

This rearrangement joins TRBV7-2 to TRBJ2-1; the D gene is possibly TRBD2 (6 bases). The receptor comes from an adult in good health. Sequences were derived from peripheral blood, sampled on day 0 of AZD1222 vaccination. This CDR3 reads CASSPREIGTPNEQFF. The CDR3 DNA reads TGTGCCAGCAGCCCCAGGGAGATCGGGACTCCTAATGAGCAGTTCTTC.